The 18 T cell receptor beta chains given below trace back to one sample, sequenced in a study of patients and donors after allogeneic stem cell transplantation. MiXCR, run by TCRdb on the RT-PCR reads, gives a single entry per CDR3 protein. This table holds about 210,000 distinct CDR3 sequences, roughly 38% found once. Source material: blood, either unsorted or a sorted T cell fraction (not recorded which). The source is a human donor who was either an allogeneic HSCT recipient or a stem cell or donor lymphocyte infusion donor (not recorded which). It is not recorded whose cells these are; they may come from a transplant donor.

This clonotype showed up just a few times. This sequence joins TRBV28 and TRBJ2-1; TRBD2 agrees at 9 bases. The V and J ends lost 5 bases and 5 bases, in that order; junction bases with no gene match: 7. There are 15 residues in the CDR3. Germline CDR1 reads MDHEN; CDR2 reads SYDVKM. CDR3 DNA sequence: TGTGCCAGCAGTACACTAGCGGGTATTAACAATGAGCAGTTCTTC. Translation gives CASSTLAGINNEQFF.

This clonotype showed up just a few times. This rearrangement joins TRBV5-1 to TRBJ2-3; 9 nucleotides match TRBD2. Trimming took 3 bases from V and 2 from J; bases not matched to a gene: 7. This CDR3 is 16 amino acids long. The germline CDR1 and CDR2 sequences are SGHRS and YFSETQ. DNA of the CDR3: TGCGCCAGCAGCTCCCTTTTAGCGGGGGACACAGATACGCAGTATTTT. Translation: CASSSLLAGDTDTQYF. Based on the CDR3 plus reference TRBV5-1 and TRBJ2-3, the full variable domain is KAGVTQTPRYLIKTRGQQVTLSCSPISGHRSVSWYQQTPGQGLQFLFEYFSETQRNKGNFPGRFSGRQFSNSRSEMNVSTLELGDSALYLCASSSLLAGDTDTQYFGPGTRLTVL.

This chain joins TRBV20-1 and TRBJ1-6; D is unresolved. CDR1 and CDR2 (germline): DFQATT, SNEGSKA (reference sequence). The CDR3 is made up of 16 amino acids. V lost 0 bases, J lost 10 bases, and 19 bases lay in between. The CDR3 nucleotides read TGCAGTGCTAGAGAGCCGCCCGGGAGACGAGCCTCACCCCTCCACTTT. Translated: CSAREPPGRRASPLHF.

The table lists this clonotype with a few counts. This rearrangement joins TRBV7-2 to TRBJ1-5; D gene uncertain. The CDR3 is 12 amino acids. V was trimmed by 1 base and J by 7 bases, leaving 5 bases between them. Per germline, CDR1 SGHTA and CDR2 FQGNSA. The CDR3 loop is CASSLGFQPQHF. CDR3 bases: TGTGCCAGCAGCTTAGGATTCCAGCCCCAGCATTTT.

The chain couples TRBV15 to TRBJ2-1, with TRBD1 as a possible D gene (5 bases). Trimming took off 0 bases at V and 12 bases at J, with 15 bases between the two ends. The CDR3 runs to 14 residues. From germline, CDR1 is LNHNV and CDR2 YYDKDF (reference sequence). The DNA for the CDR3 is TGTGCCACCAGCAGAGATCGGACAAGGTCACGGCAGTTCTTC. Its translation: CATSRDRTRSRQFF.

The rearrangement links TRBV4-3 to TRBJ1-4; TRBD1 matches 9 bases. The CDR3 spans 17 residues. Trimming cost V 4 bases and J 2 bases; bases outside gene matches: 8. Germline V gene sequence: CDR1 LGHNA, CDR2 YSLEER. The CDR3 DNA sequence: TGCGCCAGCAGCCTAGGGACAGGGCAAAGGACTAATGAAAAACTGTTTTTT. Protein: CASSLGTGQRTNEKLFF.

This clonotype came up many times. The J gene is TRBJ1-5, the V gene TRBV6-6; a weak D match, TRBD1 (5 bases). V dropped 4 bases and J dropped 4 bases, with 8 bases sitting between them. The CDR3 loop spans 13 amino acids. CDR1 and CDR2 from the germline V gene are MNHNY and SVGAGI (reference sequence). The CDR3 DNA reads as TGTGCCAGCAGTTTTAACAGGAATCAGCCCCAGCATTTT. Translation gives CASSFNRNQPQHF.

The V and J genes are TRBV7-8 and TRBJ1-2; the D gene is possibly TRBD1 (6 bases). The germline V gene has CDR1 SGHVS and CDR2 FQNEAQ. Trimming left V 5 bases short and J 4 bases short, with 11 bases between. The CDR3 is 13 amino acids. The DNA of the CDR3 is TGTGCCAGCAGCACACTGGGGGCCTATGGCTACACCTTC. Amino acid sequence: CASSTLGAYGYTF.

The genes are TRBV15 and TRBJ1-3; maybe TRBD1 (6 bases). Trimming cost V 3 bases and J 0 bases, with 9 bases left between them. CDR1 is LNHNV and CDR2 is YYDKDF in the germline V gene (reference sequence). This CDR3 is built from 15 residues. In DNA, the CDR3 is TGTGCCACCAGCAGGGACAGATACTCTGGAAACACCATATATTTT. Its protein is CATSRDRYSGNTIYF.

The chain combines TRBV19 with TRBJ2-3; D call uncertain. This CDR3 is built from 12 residues. V shed 5 bases and J shed 3 bases, with 6 bases lying between them. The germline V gene has CDR1 LNHDA and CDR2 SQIVND (reference sequence). The DNA for the CDR3 is TGTGCCAGTAGTGTCCAAACAGATACGCAGTATTTT. Amino acid sequence: CASSVQTDTQYF.

The CDR3 nucleotides are TGTGCCAGCAGAACGACAGGGGGCGTCACTGAAGCTTTCTTT. It translates to CASRTTGGVTEAFF. The chain combines TRBV12-3 or TRBV12-4 with TRBJ1-1; 10 bases are shared with TRBD1. Trimming took 6 bases from V and 4 from J; bases not matched to a gene: 5. This CDR3 has 14 residues.

This clonotype was found a few times. The chain carries TRBV9 and TRBJ1-1; D is ambiguous. Looked up from germline, CDR1 is SGDLS and CDR2 is YYNGEE. CDR3 length equals 14 residues. V was pared by 0 bases and J by 3 bases, with 9 bases between. Here the CDR3 reads CASSVDGRYTEAFF. The DNA for the CDR3 is TGTGCCAGCAGCGTAGACGGAAGGTACACTGAAGCTTTCTTT.

The V gene is TRBV5-8, the J gene TRBJ2-7; D uncertain. This CDR3 has 15 residues. With 4 bases removed from V and 6 bases from J, the gap between germline ends came to 20 bases. Germline assignment: CDR1 SGHTS and CDR2 YDEGEE. The CDR3 DNA is TGTGCCAGCAGCCCAATAGTGCCCCGGCGAGGCGAGCAGTACTTC. This translates into CASSPIVPRRGEQYF.

This CDR3 reads CASSPGTGLYQYF. CDR3 bases: TGCGCCAGCAGCCCTGGGACAGGATTGTACCAGTACTTC. V gene TRBV5-1 combines with J gene TRBJ2-5, with TRBD1 matching 8 bases. The V segment lost 4 bases and the J segment 10 bases; nucleotides outside the gene matches: 9. The germline V gene has CDR1 SGHRS and CDR2 YFSETQ. The CDR3 consists of 13 residues. Variable domain in full (rest from reference TRBV5-1 and TRBJ2-5): KAGVTQTPRYLIKTRGQQVTLSCSPISGHRSVSWYQQTPGQGLQFLFEYFSETQRNKGNFPGRFSGRQFSNSRSEMNVSTLELGDSALYLCASSPGTGLYQYFGPGTRLLVL.

This clonotype was seen a few times. This rearrangement joins TRBV7-8 to TRBJ2-5; 11 bases map to TRBD1. Germline trimming cut 5 bases from V and 2 bases from J; bases unmatched to any gene: 10. The CDR3 contains 17 residues. Per germline, CDR1 SGHVS and CDR2 FQNEAQ. As DNA, the CDR3 is TGTGCCAGCAGCCCAATAACGGGACAGGGGGGGCAAGAGACCCAGTACTTC. It codes for CASSPITGQGGQETQYF.

This clonotype has a handful of counts. This chain links TRBV20-1 with TRBJ1-6; D might be TRBD1 (5 bases). The germline V and J ends were trimmed by 4 bases and 13 bases, with 17 bases remaining between them. CDR1 is DFQATT, CDR2 SNEGSKA, per germline (reference sequence). The CDR3 loop spans 13 amino acids. The CDR3 bases are TGCAGTGCTATTCGGGACCGTCGTATCCCCCTCCACTTT. Its protein product is CSAIRDRRIPLHF.

The rearrangement joins TRBV11-2 to TRBJ1-1; D is undetermined. Germline V lookup: CDR1 SGHAT, CDR2 FQNNGV. This CDR3 has 16 residues. With 5 bases removed from V and 1 base from J, the gap between germline ends came to 17 bases. The CDR3 spells CASSLPDPYRNTEAFF. CDR3 nucleotide sequence: TGTGCCAGCAGCCTACCGGACCCCTACAGGAACACTGAAGCTTTCTTT.

V and J are TRBV5-1 and TRBJ2-6; D is unclear. The CDR3 totals 14 residues. CDR1 SGHRS and CDR2 YFSETQ come from the germline V gene. The V end lost 0 bases, the J end lost 2 bases, and 3 bases lay between the germline ends. The CDR3 loop reads CASSLVTGANVLTF. In nucleotides, the CDR3 is TGCGCCAGCAGCTTGGTGACTGGGGCCAACGTCCTGACTTTC.